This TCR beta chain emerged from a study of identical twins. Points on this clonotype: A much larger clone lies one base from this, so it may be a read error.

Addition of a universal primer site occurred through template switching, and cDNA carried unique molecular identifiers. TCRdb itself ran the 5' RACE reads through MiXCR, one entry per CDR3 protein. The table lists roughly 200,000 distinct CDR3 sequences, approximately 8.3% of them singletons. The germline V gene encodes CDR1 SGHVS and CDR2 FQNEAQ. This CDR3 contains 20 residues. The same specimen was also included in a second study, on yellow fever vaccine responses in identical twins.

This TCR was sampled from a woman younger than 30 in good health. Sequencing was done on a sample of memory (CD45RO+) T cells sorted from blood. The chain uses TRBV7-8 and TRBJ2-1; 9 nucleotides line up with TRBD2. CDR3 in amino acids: CASRLRDTTSASGIGNEHFF. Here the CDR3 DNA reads TGTGCCAGCAGATTGCGGGACACGACCTCGGCTAGCGGGATAGGCAATGAGCATTTCTTC.